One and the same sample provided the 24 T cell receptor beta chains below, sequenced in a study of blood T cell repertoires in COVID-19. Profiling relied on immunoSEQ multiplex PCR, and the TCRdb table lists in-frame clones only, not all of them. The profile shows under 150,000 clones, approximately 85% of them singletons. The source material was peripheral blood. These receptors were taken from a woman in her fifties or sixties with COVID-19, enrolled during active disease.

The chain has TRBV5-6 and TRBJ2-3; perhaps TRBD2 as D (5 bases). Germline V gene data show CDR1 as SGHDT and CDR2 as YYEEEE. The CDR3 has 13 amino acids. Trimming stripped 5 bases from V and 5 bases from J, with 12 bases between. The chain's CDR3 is CASREQAVDTQYF. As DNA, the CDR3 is TGTGCCAGCAGGGAGCAAGCGGTAGATACGCAGTATTTT. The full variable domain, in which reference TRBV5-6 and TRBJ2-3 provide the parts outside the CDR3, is DAGVTQSPTHLIKTRGQQVTLRCSPKSGHDTVSWYQQALGQGPQFIFQYYEEEERQRGNFPDRFSGHQFPNYSSELNVNALLLGDSALYLCASREQAVDTQYFGPGTRLTVL.

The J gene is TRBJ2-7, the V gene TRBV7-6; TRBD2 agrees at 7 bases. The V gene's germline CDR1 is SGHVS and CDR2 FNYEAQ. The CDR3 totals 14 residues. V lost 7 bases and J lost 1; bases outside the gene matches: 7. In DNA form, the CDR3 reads TGTGCCAGCACTATGGGGGGGGGTTCCTACGAGCAGTACTTC. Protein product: CASTMGGGSYEQYF. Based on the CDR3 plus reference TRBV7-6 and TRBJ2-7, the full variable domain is GAGVSQSPRYKVTKRGQDVALRCDPISGHVSLYWYRQALGQGPEFLTYFNYEAQQDKSGLPNDRFSAERPEGSISTLTIQRTEQRDSAMYRCASTMGGGSYEQYFGPGTRLTVT.

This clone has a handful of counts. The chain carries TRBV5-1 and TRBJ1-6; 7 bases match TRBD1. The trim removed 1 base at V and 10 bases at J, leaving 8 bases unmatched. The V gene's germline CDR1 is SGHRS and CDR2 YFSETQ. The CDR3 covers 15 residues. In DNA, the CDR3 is TGCGCCAGCAGCTTGACAGGGGCGGAGGGATCACCCCTCCACTTT. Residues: CASSLTGAEGSPLHF.

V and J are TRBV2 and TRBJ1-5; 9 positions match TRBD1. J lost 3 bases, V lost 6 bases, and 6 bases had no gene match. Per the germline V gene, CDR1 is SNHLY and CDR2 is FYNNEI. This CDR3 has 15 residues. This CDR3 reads CASRDRGGFNQPQHF. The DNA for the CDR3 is TGTGCCAGCAGGGACAGGGGAGGATTCAATCAGCCCCAGCATTTT.

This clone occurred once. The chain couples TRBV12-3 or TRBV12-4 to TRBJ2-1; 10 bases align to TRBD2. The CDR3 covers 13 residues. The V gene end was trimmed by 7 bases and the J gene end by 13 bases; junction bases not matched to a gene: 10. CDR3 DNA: TGTGCCAGCACCTGGGGGACTAGCGACGCCCAGTTCTTC. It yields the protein CASTWGTSDAQFF.

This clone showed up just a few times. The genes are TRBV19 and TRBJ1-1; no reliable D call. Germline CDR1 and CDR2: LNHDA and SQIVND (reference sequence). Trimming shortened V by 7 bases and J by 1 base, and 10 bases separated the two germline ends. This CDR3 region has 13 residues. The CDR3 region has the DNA TGTGCCAGTAAGCGGCCGGGGAACACTGAAGCTTTCTTT. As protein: CASKRPGNTEAFF.

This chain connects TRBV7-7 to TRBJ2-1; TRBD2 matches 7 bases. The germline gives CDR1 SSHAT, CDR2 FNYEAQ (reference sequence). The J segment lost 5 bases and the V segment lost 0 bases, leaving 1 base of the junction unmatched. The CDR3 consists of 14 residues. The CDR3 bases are TGTGCCAGCAGCTTAGCGGGAGGGGACAATGAGCAGTTCTTC. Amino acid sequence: CASSLAGGDNEQFF. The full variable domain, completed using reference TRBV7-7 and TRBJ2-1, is GAGVSQSPRYKVTKRGQDVTLRCDPISSHATLYWYQQALGQGPEFLTYFNYEAQPDKSGLPSDRFSAERPEGSISTLTIQRTEQRDSAMYRCASSLAGGDNEQFFGPGTRLTVL.

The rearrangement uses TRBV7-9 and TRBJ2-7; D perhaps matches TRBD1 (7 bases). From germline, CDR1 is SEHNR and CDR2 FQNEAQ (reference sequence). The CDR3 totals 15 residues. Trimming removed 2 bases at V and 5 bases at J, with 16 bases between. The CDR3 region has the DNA TGTGCCAGCAGCTTATTAATGGGCGGGACAGACGAGCAGTACTTC. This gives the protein CASSLLMGGTDEQYF. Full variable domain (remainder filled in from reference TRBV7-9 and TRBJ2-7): DTGVSQNPRHKITKRGQNVTFRCDPISEHNRLYWYRQTLGQGPEFLTYFQNEAQLEKSRLLSDRFSAERPKGSFSTLEIQRTEQGDSAMYLCASSLLMGGTDEQYFGPGTRLTVT.

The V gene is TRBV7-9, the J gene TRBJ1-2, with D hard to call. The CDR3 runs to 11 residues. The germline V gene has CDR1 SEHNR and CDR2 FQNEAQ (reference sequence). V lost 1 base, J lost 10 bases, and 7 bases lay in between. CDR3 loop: CASSLVRIYTF. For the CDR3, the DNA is TGTGCCAGCAGCTTAGTGCGGATCTACACCTTC.

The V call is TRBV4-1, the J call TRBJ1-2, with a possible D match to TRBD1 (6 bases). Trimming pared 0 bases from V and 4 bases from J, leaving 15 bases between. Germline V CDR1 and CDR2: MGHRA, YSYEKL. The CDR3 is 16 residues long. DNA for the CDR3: TGCGCCAGCAGCCAAGAATATGTGGGAGGGGGCTATGGCTACACCTTC. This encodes CASSQEYVGGGYGYTF.

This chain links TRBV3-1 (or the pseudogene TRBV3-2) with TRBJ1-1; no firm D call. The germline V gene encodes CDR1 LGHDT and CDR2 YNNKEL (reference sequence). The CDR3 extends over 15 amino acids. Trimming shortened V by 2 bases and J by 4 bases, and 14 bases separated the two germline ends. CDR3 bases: TGTGCCAGCAGCCAACACGGATCGGGTCGCACTGAAGCTTTCTTT. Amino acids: CASSQHGSGRTEAFF.

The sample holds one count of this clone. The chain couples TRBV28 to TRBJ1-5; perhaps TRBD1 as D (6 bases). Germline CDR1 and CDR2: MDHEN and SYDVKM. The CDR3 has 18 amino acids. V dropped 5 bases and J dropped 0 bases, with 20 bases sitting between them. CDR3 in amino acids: CASSLRQDLIHSNQPQHF. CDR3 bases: TGTGCCAGCAGTCTGAGACAGGATTTGATTCATAGCAATCAGCCCCAGCATTTT.

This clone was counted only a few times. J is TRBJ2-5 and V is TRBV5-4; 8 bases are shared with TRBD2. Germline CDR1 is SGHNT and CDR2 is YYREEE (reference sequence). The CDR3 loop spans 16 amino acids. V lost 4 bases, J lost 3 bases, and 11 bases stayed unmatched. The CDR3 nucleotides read TGTGCCAGCAGCCTAAATATGGGACTAGGGGAAGAGACCCAGTACTTC. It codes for CASSLNMGLGEETQYF.

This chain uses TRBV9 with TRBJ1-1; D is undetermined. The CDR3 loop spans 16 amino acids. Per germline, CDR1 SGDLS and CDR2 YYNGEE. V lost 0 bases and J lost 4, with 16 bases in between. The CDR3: CASSVDQGRGSTEAFF. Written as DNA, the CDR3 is TGTGCCAGCAGCGTAGATCAAGGGCGTGGGAGCACTGAAGCTTTCTTT.

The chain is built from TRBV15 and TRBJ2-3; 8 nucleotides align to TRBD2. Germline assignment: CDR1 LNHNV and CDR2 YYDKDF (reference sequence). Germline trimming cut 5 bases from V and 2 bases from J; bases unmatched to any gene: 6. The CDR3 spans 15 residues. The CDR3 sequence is CATSEGLASTDTQYF. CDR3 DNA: TGTGCCACCAGCGAAGGACTAGCCTCCACAGATACGCAGTATTTT.

The CDR3 protein is CASSPGQGSYGYTF. The DNA of the CDR3 is TGTGCCAGCAGCCCGGGACAGGGTAGCTATGGCTACACCTTC. The rearrangement links TRBV5-4 to TRBJ1-2, with 9 nucleotides matching TRBD1. Trimming removed 4 bases from V and 4 bases from J; junction bases left unmatched: 5. Germline V gives CDR1 SGHNT, CDR2 YYREEE (reference sequence). The CDR3 loop spans 14 amino acids.

The CDR3 loop is CASSRWTGGLTGELFF. As DNA, the CDR3 is TGTGCCAGCAGTCGGTGGACAGGGGGCTTGACCGGGGAGCTGTTTTTT. This rearrangement joins TRBV5-6 to TRBJ2-2, with 11 nucleotides matching TRBD1. The CDR3 is 16 residues long. V lost 5 bases and J lost 5; bases outside the gene matches: 8. Germline V gene data show CDR1 as SGHDT and CDR2 as YYEEEE.

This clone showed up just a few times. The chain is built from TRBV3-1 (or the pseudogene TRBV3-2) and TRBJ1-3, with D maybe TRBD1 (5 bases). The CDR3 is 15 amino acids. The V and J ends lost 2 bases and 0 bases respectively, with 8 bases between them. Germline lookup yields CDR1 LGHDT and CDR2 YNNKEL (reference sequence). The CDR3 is CASSQLTGSGNTIYF. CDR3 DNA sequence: TGTGCCAGCAGCCAACTCACAGGCTCTGGAAACACCATATATTTT.

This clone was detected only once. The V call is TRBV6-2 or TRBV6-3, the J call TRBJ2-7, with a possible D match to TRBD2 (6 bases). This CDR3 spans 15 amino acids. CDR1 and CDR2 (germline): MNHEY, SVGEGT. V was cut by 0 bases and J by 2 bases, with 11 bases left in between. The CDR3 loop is CASSYSGREAYEQYF. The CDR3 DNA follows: TGTGCCAGCAGTTACTCCGGCAGGGAGGCCTACGAGCAGTACTTC.

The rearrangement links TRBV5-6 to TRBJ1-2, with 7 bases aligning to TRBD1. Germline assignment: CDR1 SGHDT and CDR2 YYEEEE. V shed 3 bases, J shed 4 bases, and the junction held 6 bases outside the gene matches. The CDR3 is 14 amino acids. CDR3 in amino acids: CASSWGTDSYGYTF. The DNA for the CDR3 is TGTGCCAGCAGCTGGGGGACAGATAGCTATGGCTACACCTTC.

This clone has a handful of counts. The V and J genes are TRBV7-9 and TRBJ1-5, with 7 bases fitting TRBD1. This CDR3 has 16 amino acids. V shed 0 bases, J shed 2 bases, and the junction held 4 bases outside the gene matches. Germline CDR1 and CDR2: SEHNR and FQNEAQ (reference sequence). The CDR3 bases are TGTGCCAGCAGCTTAGCGGGTACAGGGGGCAATCAGCCCCAGCATTTT. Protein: CASSLAGTGGNQPQHF.

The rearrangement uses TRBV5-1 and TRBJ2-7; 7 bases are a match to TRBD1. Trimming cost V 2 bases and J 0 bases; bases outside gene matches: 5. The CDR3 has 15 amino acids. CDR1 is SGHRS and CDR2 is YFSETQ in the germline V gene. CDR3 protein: CASSLWGQSSYEQYF. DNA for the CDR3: TGCGCCAGCAGCTTATGGGGACAGAGCTCCTACGAGCAGTACTTC. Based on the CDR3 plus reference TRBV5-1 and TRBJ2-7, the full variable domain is KAGVTQTPRYLIKTRGQQVTLSCSPISGHRSVSWYQQTPGQGLQFLFEYFSETQRNKGNFPGRFSGRQFSNSRSEMNVSTLELGDSALYLCASSLWGQSSYEQYFGPGTRLTVT.

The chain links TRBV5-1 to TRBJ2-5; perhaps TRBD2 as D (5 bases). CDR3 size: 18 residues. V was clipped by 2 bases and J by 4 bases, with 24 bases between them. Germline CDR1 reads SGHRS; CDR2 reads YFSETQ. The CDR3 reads CASSLGSGTGYLLETQYF. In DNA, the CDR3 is TGCGCCAGCAGCTTAGGTTCGGGCACGGGGTACCTATTAGAGACCCAGTACTTC.

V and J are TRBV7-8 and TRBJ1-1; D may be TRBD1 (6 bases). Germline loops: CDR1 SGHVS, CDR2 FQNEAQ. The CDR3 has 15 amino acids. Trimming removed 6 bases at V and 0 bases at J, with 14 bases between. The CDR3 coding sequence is TGTGCCAGCAGTCCCCGGACAGCTATGAACACTGAAGCTTTCTTT. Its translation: CASSPRTAMNTEAFF.